These T cell receptor beta chains were read from a single sample in a study of blood T cell repertoires in COVID-19. Libraries were prepared by immunoSEQ multiplex PCR; TCRdb keeps only in-frame clonotypes and omits some of them. The sample comprises approximately 86,000 clones, less than 85% of which are singletons, and around a tenth rests with the top ten. Sequenced input: peripheral blood. Every receptor here comes from a woman between 70 and 85 years old with acute or convalescent COVID-19. Both conserved end residues are part of each CDR3. The order of the fields is J gene, V gene, CDR3 protein.

j_gene: TRBJ2-3
v_gene: TRBV28
CDR3aa: CASSEGATDTQYF

j_gene: TRBJ2-7
v_gene: TRBV4-1
CDR3aa: CASSQAAGRSYEQYF

j_gene: TRBJ1-5
v_gene: TRBV7-2
CDR3aa: CASSLAHGQPQHF

j_gene: TRBJ1-1
v_gene: TRBV29-1
CDR3aa: CSVEDRGLSTEAFF

j_gene: TRBJ1-4
v_gene: TRBV4-1
CDR3aa: CASSQESSGGTNEKLFF

j_gene: TRBJ1-4
v_gene: TRBV4-2
CDR3aa: CASSQATQGAHEKLFF

j_gene: TRBJ1-2
v_gene: TRBV29-1
CDR3aa: CSVDSANYGYTF

j_gene: TRBJ2-7
v_gene: TRBV27
CDR3aa: CASSSRDSSTYEQYF

j_gene: TRBJ1-1
v_gene: TRBV12-3/TRBV12-4
CDR3aa: CASSARRTEAFF

j_gene: TRBJ1-3
v_gene: TRBV7-3
CDR3aa: CASSLVSENNKQGNTIYF

j_gene: TRBJ2-3
v_gene: TRBV2
CDR3aa: CASSDEGAATDTQYF

j_gene: TRBJ2-3
v_gene: TRBV9
CDR3aa: CASSPSLRDSTDTQYF

j_gene: TRBJ1-1
v_gene: TRBV28
CDR3aa: CASSNQGARNTEAFF

j_gene: TRBJ1-2
v_gene: TRBV5-5
CDR3aa: CASNPPGRTVGGYTF

j_gene: TRBJ2-6
v_gene: TRBV19
CDR3aa: CASSIATGGLSGANVLTF

j_gene: TRBJ1-3
v_gene: TRBV6-5
CDR3aa: CASSYSGGTSGNTIYF

j_gene: TRBJ2-3
v_gene: TRBV20-1
CDR3aa: CSASERRGAQYF

j_gene: TRBJ2-5
v_gene: TRBV5-6
CDR3aa: CASSLAGWTTRAETQYF

j_gene: TRBJ2-3
v_gene: TRBV19
CDR3aa: CASSIASGGTDTQYF

j_gene: TRBJ1-2
v_gene: TRBV15
CDR3aa: CATSRGPRSPDSYGYTF

j_gene: TRBJ2-3
v_gene: TRBV5-4
CDR3aa: CASSLFAGLAKRGTDTQYF

j_gene: TRBJ1-5
v_gene: TRBV7-8
CDR3aa: CASSLSVGFSNQPQHF

j_gene: TRBJ1-2
v_gene: TRBV6-5
CDR3aa: CASSLETGGARGYTF

j_gene: TRBJ1-5
v_gene: TRBV15
CDR3aa: CATSRVPALSVQPQHF

j_gene: TRBJ1-2
v_gene: TRBV7-9
CDR3aa: CASSSGGYGYTF

j_gene: TRBJ1-5
v_gene: TRBV19
CDR3aa: CASTVAGYSGQPQHF

j_gene: TRBJ1-2
v_gene: TRBV29-1
CDR3aa: CSVATGDYGYTF

j_gene: TRBJ2-1
v_gene: TRBV19
CDR3aa: CASSHRLAGSYNEQFF

j_gene: TRBJ2-2
v_gene: TRBV19
CDR3aa: CASKRGTNTGELFF

j_gene: TRBJ1-5
v_gene: TRBV16
CDR3aa: CASSQARGNQPQHF

j_gene: TRBJ2-7
v_gene: TRBV5-1
CDR3aa: CASSLDLARDEQYF

j_gene: TRBJ1-1
v_gene: TRBV29-1
CDR3aa: CSVEPQQGIMNTEAFF

j_gene: TRBJ2-1
v_gene: TRBV5-1
CDR3aa: CASSFIGTSGYNEQFF

j_gene: TRBJ2-3
v_gene: TRBV28
CDR3aa: CASSLTSGSTDTQYF

j_gene: TRBJ2-1
v_gene: TRBV29-1
CDR3aa: CSVEASGGYNEQFF

j_gene: TRBJ1-5
v_gene: TRBV30
CDR3aa: CAWQGFSNQPQHF

j_gene: TRBJ2-1
v_gene: TRBV5-1
CDR3aa: CASSLGSSGGNNEQFF

j_gene: TRBJ1-6
v_gene: TRBV18
CDR3aa: CASSPTQGPLHF

j_gene: TRBJ2-3
v_gene: TRBV7-8
CDR3aa: CASRPGGDRLTDTQYF

j_gene: TRBJ1-1
v_gene: TRBV30
CDR3aa: CAWRGTGSGEAFF